These 14 T cell receptor beta chains were all obtained from the same sample, sequenced in a study of memory CD4+ T cells and cytomegalovirus serostatus. Single viable CD3+CD4+CD8-CD45RO+ cells were sorted as the memory CD4+ T cells. The method was immunoSEQ multiplex PCR; TCRdb's version includes in-frame clones alone and lacks a portion of them. Altogether 75,000 to 90,000 clones are present, around 80% being singletons, with the ten largest covering less than 0.85%. Sequenced material: memory CD4+ T cells from blood. These TCRs come from an adult in good health and CMV-seronegative.

This sequence joins TRBV27 and TRBJ1-1; D remains ambiguous. The V gene lost 7 bases and the J gene lost 0 bases, with 9 bases spanning the gap. Germline values: CDR1 MNHEY, CDR2 SMNVEV (reference sequence). The CDR3 has 13 amino acids. CDR3 residues: CASKDLMNTEAFF. DNA for the CDR3: TGTGCCAGCAAGGACCTCATGAACACTGAAGCTTTCTTT.

This clone was counted a few times. The genes are TRBV7-9 and TRBJ2-7; TRBD1 or TRBD2 may be the D gene (5 bases each). This CDR3 has 17 residues. Looked up from germline, CDR1 is SEHNR and CDR2 is FQNEAQ (reference sequence). V lost 5 bases, J lost 2 bases, and 22 bases lay in between. The CDR3 is CASSPRLTGTATYEQYF. The CDR3 DNA is TGTGCCAGCAGCCCACGCTTAACCGGGACGGCCACCTACGAGCAGTACTTC.

This sequence joins TRBV7-9 and TRBJ1-1; no reliable D call. CDR1 is SEHNR, CDR2 FQNEAQ, per germline (reference sequence). The CDR3 contains 12 residues. Trimming left V 4 bases short and J 3 bases short, with 6 bases between. This CDR3 is CASSSRDTEAFF. The DNA of the CDR3 is TGTGCCAGCAGCTCTCGAGACACTGAAGCTTTCTTT.

V and J are TRBV5-1 and TRBJ2-7, with D uncertain. The V end was cut by 0 bases, the J end by 2 bases, with 15 bases between. The CDR3 is made up of 16 amino acids. The germline V gene has CDR1 SGHRS and CDR2 YFSETQ. This CDR3 reads CASSLGGPGTTYEQYF. CDR3 nucleotides: TGCGCCAGCAGCTTGGGAGGCCCCGGAACTACCTACGAGCAGTACTTC. The entire variable domain, with the rest obtained from reference TRBV5-1 and TRBJ2-7, is as follows: KAGVTQTPRYLIKTRGQQVTLSCSPISGHRSVSWYQQTPGQGLQFLFEYFSETQRNKGNFPGRFSGRQFSNSRSEMNVSTLELGDSALYLCASSLGGPGTTYEQYFGPGTRLTVT.

This chain links TRBV6-6 with TRBJ2-7; TRBD1 agrees at 11 bases. The germline V gene encodes CDR1 MNHNY and CDR2 SVGAGI (reference sequence). J was trimmed by 6 bases and V by 3 bases; bases with no gene match: 7. The CDR3 contains 15 residues. Here the CDR3 reads CASSYFGTGGIEQYF. The DNA of the CDR3 is TGTGCCAGCAGTTATTTCGGGACAGGGGGGATCGAGCAGTACTTC.

The chain is built from TRBV4-1 and TRBJ2-5; D uncertain. The CDR3 is 13 amino acids. Germline V CDR1 and CDR2: MGHRA, YSYEKL. V lost 6 bases to trimming and J lost 5 bases, with 13 bases between them. CDR3 in amino acids: CASSRTQAETQYF. CDR3 DNA: TGCGCCAGCAGTCGGACCCAAGCGGAGACCCAGTACTTC.

This clone was detected only once. The J gene is TRBJ1-2, the V gene TRBV7-9; 9 bases map to TRBD1. V shed 4 bases and J 4 bases; nucleotides not matched to a gene: 13. Per the germline V gene, CDR1 is SEHNR and CDR2 is FQNEAQ (reference sequence). The CDR3 covers 17 residues. CDR3 nucleotides: TGTGCCAGCAGCTCGTCCCGTTCGGACAGGGGTGGCTATGGCTACACCTTC. Its protein product is CASSSSRSDRGGYGYTF.

The chain carries TRBV30 and TRBJ2-5; weak D call: TRBD2 (6 bases). The better agreement between TRBJ2-7 and the DNA end casts doubt on the J call. The CDR3 runs 12 residues. Germline CDR1 reads GTSNPN; CDR2 reads SVGIG (reference sequence). The CDR3 DNA follows: TGTGCCTGGATGCGGGGCTCCTACGAGCAGTACTTC. Translated, it gives CAWMRGSYEQYF.

The chain recombines TRBV4-1 with TRBJ1-2; TRBD1 aligns across 8 bases. Germline-derived CDR1 and CDR2 are MGHRA and YSYEKL. V shed 4 bases, J shed 2 bases, and the junction held 6 bases outside the gene matches. The CDR3 is 15 amino acids. CDR3 in DNA: TGCGCCAGCAGCCCTCGGGCAGGGGGCAACTATGGCTACACCTTC. This translates into CASSPRAGGNYGYTF.

The V call is TRBV5-8, the J call TRBJ2-7, with no clear D. With 3 bases removed from V and 2 bases from J, the gap between germline ends came to 3 bases. The CDR3 is 11 residues long. Germline V gives CDR1 SGHTS, CDR2 YDEGEE. The DNA for the CDR3 is TGTGCCAGCAGCTCCACCTACGAGCAGTACTTC. Its protein product is CASSSTYEQYF.

The CDR3 region has the DNA TGTGCCAGTAAGAAGGGGGCTCGGGGCTACACCTTC. Protein: CASKKGARGYTF. The chain joins TRBV30 to TRBJ1-2; TRBD1 aligns across 7 bases. V trimming: 8 bases; J trimming: 8 bases; junction bases outside the gene matches: 11. Germline-derived CDR1 and CDR2 are GTSNPN and SVGIG (reference sequence). The CDR3 loop spans 12 amino acids.

CDR3 protein: CASRDIIPEAFF. CDR3 nucleotides: TGTGCCAGCAGGGATATAATACCCGAAGCTTTCTTT. The chain has TRBV2 and TRBJ1-1; D is undetermined. CDR3 length: 12 residues. CDR1 is SNHLY and CDR2 is FYNNEI in the germline V gene. With 6 bases removed from V and 8 bases from J, the gap between germline ends came to 13 bases.

The chain carries TRBV7-2 and TRBJ1-2; no definite D call. The V and J ends lost 5 bases and 1 base respectively, with 14 bases between them. The germline CDR1 and CDR2 sequences are SGHTA and FQGNSA. The CDR3 is 15 residues long. Here the CDR3 DNA reads TGTGCCAGCAGCGGTTCTCGGGCGAGTAACTATGGCTACACCTTC. Translating gives CASSGSRASNYGYTF.

J is TRBJ1-4 and V is TRBV6-6; TRBD1 agrees at 9 bases. This CDR3 is built from 14 residues. J was trimmed by 6 bases and V by 6 bases; bases with no gene match: 5. Per the germline V gene, CDR1 is MNHNY and CDR2 is SVGAGI (reference sequence). The CDR3 region is CASRYTGGDEKLFF. CDR3 coding DNA: TGTGCCAGCAGGTATACAGGGGGCGATGAAAAACTGTTTTTT.